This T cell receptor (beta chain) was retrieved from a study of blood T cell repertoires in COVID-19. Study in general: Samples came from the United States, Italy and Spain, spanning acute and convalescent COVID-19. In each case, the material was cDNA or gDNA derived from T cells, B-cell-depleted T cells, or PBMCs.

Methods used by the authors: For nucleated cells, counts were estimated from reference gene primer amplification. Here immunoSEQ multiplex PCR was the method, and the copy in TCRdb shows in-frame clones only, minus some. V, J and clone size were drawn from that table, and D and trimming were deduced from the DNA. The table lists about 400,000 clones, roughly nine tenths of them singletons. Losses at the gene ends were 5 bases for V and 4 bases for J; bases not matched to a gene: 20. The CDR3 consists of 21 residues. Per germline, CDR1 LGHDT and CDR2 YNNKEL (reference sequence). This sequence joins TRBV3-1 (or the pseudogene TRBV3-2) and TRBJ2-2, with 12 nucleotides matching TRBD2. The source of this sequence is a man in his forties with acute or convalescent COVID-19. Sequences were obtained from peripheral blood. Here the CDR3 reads CASSKDIRTSGIGEFTGELFF. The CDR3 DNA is TGTGCCAGCAGCAAGGACATTCGGACTAGCGGGATAGGCGAGTTCACCGGGGAGCTGTTTTTT.